This T cell receptor (beta chain) was captured by sequencing in a study of human T cells and chemical hapten exposure. Across the whole study: Readings were taken at 6 days from patch tests that had applied 0.01% DPC to the upper back.

Time point described: patch test 1, 2 weeks after DPC sensitization. Noted treatment: therapeutic diphenylcyclopropenone sensitization with weekly scalp DPC. Each patch test followed a blood draw. The CDR3 length is 16 residues. Germline CDR1 and CDR2: SGHVS and FQNEAQ. Trimming removed 5 bases from V and 1 base from J; junction bases left unmatched: 10. This clonotype has a handful of counts. TCRdb re-derived calls from the RACE reads in MiXCR, one entry per CDR3 protein. Counted here are around 110,000 distinct CDR3 sequences, about 12% occurring once; the ten biggest clones make up about 1.4%. This clonotype originated in a woman in her fifties or sixties with alopecia areata. Some clones in this sample may be carry-over from other donors' samples. The sequencing used whole blood, collected in connection with sensitization to the hapten diphenylcyclopropenone (DPC). The V and J genes are TRBV7-8 and TRBJ2-5; TRBD2 agrees at 7 bases. The CDR3 spells CASSRTGTTSQETQYF. As DNA, the CDR3 is TGTGCCAGCAGCCGAACCGGGACTACCTCCCAAGAGACCCAGTACTTC.